This entry concerns a single T cell receptor (beta chain). Antigen specificity is unknown. CDR3 size: 14 residues. The germline V gene encodes CDR1 KGHSH and CDR2 LQKENI. V lost 4 bases and J 5 bases, leaving 15 bases between the germline ends. The study ran its PCR with 60 Vbeta and 13 Jbeta primers. Method: immunoSEQ multiplex PCR; TCRdb's copy keeps in-frame clones and lacks some. The repertoire holds hundreds of thousands of clones, with 78% as singletons. The record originates from a study of cytomegalovirus exposure and HLA in healthy donors. Study-wide findings and caveats: Listed as cytomegalovirus-associated were 170 or so TCR beta chains.

This clonotype originated in a male donor in good health and CMV-seronegative. Sample: PBMCs. This chain links TRBV18 with TRBJ2-7; D is perhaps TRBD2 (6 bases). This CDR3 is CASSLPAGRNEQYF. As DNA, the CDR3 is TGTGCCAGCTCACTTCCGGCAGGGAGGAACGAGCAGTACTTC. The full variable domain, in which reference TRBV18 and TRBJ2-7 provide the parts outside the CDR3, is NAGVMQNPRHLVRRRGQEARLRCSPMKGHSHVYWYRQLPEEGLKFMVYLQKENIIDESGMPKERFSAEFPKEGPSILRIQQVVRGDSAAYFCASSLPAGRNEQYFGPGTRLTVT.